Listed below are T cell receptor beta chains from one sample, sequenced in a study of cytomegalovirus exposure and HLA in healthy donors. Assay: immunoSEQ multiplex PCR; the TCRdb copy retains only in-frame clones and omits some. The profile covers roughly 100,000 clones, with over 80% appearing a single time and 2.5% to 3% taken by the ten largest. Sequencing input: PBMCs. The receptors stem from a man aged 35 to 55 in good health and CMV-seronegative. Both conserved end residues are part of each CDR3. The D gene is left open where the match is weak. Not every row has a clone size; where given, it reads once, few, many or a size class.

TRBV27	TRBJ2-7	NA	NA	TGTGCCAGCAGTCACGCTGGGAGCGGAAGCTCCTACGAGCAGTACTTC	CASSHAGSGSSYEQYF
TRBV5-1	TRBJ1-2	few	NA	TGCGCCAGCAGCCGCCGGGACACGGGAGGCTACACCTTC	CASSRRDTGGYTF
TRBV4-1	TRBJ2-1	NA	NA	TGCGCCAGCAGCCAACACCTCAGGGGAGGGCAAGCTGAGCAGTTCTTC	CASSQHLRGGQAEQFF
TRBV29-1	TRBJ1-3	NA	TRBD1	TGCAGCGTACAGGGGTTGGCTGGAAACACCATATATTTT	CSVQGLAGNTIYF
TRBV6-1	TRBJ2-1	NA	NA	TGTGCCAGCAGTGAAGTTCGGTTTAGCGGTAGATCCGGGCAGTTCTTC	CASSEVRFSGRSGQFF
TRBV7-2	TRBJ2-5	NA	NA	TGTGCCAGCAGCCTACAGGCGAGTCAAGAGACCCAGTACTTC	CASSLQASQETQYF
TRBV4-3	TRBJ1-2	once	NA	TGCGCCAGCAGCCAAGATATAAGTGGGGACTATTTGGGACGTGGCTACACCTTC	CASSQDISGDYLGRGYTF
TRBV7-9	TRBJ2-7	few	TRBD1	TGTGCCAGCAGCCCCGGACAGGGACGATCCTACGAGCAGTACTTC	CASSPGQGRSYEQYF
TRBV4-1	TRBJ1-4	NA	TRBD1	TGCGCCAGCAGCCAAGGACAGGGGGCCGGCGTGCTGGAAAAACTGTTTTTT	CASSQGQGAGVLEKLFF
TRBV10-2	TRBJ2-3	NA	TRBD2	TGCGCCAGCAGTGAGTCCGGGGGGAGAGATACGCAGTATTTT	CASSESGGRDTQYF
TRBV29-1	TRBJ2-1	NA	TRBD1	TGCAGCGTTTCAGGGGTCGGGACAGGTGTTGTCAATGAGCAGTTCTTC	CSVSGVGTGVVNEQFF
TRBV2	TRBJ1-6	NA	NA	TGTGCCAGCAGTGTCGGGGGGCAGAATTCACCCCTCCACTTT	CASSVGGQNSPLHF
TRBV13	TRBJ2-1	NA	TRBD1	TGTGCCAGCAGCTTAGGGGGACAGATTGAGCAGTTCTTC	CASSLGGQIEQFF
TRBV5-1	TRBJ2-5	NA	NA	TGCGCCAGCAGCTTCCTCCCTCAAGAGACCCAGTACTTC	CASSFLPQETQYF
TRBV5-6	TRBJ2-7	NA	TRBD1	TGTGCCAGCAGCTCCGGGACAGGGGCCTACGAGCAGTACTTC	CASSSGTGAYEQYF
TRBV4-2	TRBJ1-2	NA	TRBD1	TGTGCCAGCGGGGACAGTTTTTATGGCTACACCTTC	CASGDSFYGYTF
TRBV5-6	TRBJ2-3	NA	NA	TGTGCCAGCAGCTTGGCGGGGTCCCGCACAGATACGCAGTATTTT	CASSLAGSRTDTQYF
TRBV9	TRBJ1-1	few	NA	TGTGCCAGCAGCGCTACTGGAGGGAGTTACACTGAAGCTTTCTTT	CASSATGGSYTEAFF
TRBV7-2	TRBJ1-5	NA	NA	TGTGCCAGCAGCTTACAGGGGTATAGCAATCAGCCCCAGCATTTT	CASSLQGYSNQPQHF
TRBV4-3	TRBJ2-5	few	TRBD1	TGCGCCAGCAGCCTGGGACAGGGTACGTCGGAGACCCAGTACTTC	CASSLGQGTSETQYF
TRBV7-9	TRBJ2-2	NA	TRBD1	TGTGCCAGCAGTCGGACAGGTCGAGCCGGGGAGCTGTTTTTT	CASSRTGRAGELFF
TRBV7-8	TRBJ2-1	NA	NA	TGTGCCAGCAGCTTAGAGACAGGGCAGTTCTTC	CASSLETGQFF
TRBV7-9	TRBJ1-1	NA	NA	TGTGCCAGCAGCTTAGCGGTTGGACAGAGAACTGAAGCTTTCTTT	CASSLAVGQRTEAFF
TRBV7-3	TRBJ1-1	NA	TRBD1	TGTGCCAGCAGCTCGGAGGGGGCTGGGAACACTGAAGCTTTCTTT	CASSSEGAGNTEAFF
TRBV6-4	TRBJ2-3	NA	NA	TGTGCCAGCAGCCCTGACAGGCAAGATACGCAGTATTTT	CASSPDRQDTQYF
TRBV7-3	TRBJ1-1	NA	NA	TGTGCCAGCAGCTTATCGCACGGGGGGGCGAACACTGAAGCTTTCTTT	CASSLSHGGANTEAFF
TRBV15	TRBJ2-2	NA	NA	TGTGCCACCAGCAGAGAACGTGTGACAGGGAACACCGGGGAGCTGTTTTTT	CATSRERVTGNTGELFF
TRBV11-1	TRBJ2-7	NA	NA	TGTGCCAGCAGCTCCCTTAGCTACGAGCAGTACTTC	CASSSLSYEQYF
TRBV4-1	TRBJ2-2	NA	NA	TGCGCCAGCGGGGGCACGAACACCGGGGAGCTGTTTTTT	CASGGTNTGELFF
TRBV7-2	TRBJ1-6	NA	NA	TGTGCCAGCAGCCGTTCCACTGCTGTCATTAATTCACCCCTCCACTTT	CASSRSTAVINSPLHF
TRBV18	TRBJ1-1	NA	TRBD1	TGTGCCAGCTCACCGCCGGGACAGGGACGGACTGAAGCTTTCTTT	CASSPPGQGRTEAFF
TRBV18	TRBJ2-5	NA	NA	TGTGCCAGCTCACCCAGGGGAGGGCGAGAGACCCAGTACTTC	CASSPRGGRETQYF
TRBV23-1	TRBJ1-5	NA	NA	TGCGCCAGCAGTCACAGGGACTTCATCGGCAATCAGCCCCAGCATTTT	CASSHRDFIGNQPQHF
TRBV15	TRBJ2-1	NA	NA	TGTGCCACCAGCAGAGGGGCTGAGCAGTTCTTC	CATSRGAEQFF
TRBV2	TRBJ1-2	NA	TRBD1	TGTGCCAGCCTAATCTCACAGGACAGGGTGAACTATGGCTACACCTTC	CASLISQDRVNYGYTF
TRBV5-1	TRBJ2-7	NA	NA	TGCGCCAGCAGCGTTGGACAGCCCGGGTCCTACGAGCAGTACTTC	CASSVGQPGSYEQYF
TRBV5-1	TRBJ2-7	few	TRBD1	TGCGCCAGCAGCTTCGGACAGGGGGACGAGCAGTACTTC	CASSFGQGDEQYF
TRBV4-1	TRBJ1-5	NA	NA	TGCGCCAGCAGCCAAGAAAGAGATCAGCCCCAGCATTTT	CASSQERDQPQHF
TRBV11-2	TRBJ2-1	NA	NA	TGTGCCAGCAGCTTCAATGGCGGGGACCGCTACAATGAGCAGTTCTTC	CASSFNGGDRYNEQFF
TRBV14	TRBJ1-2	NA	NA	TGTGCCAGCAGCCTAACAGGATTCTATGGCTACACCTTC	CASSLTGFYGYTF